The 14 T cell receptor beta chains given below trace back to one sample, sequenced in a study of T cell responses to AZD1222 COVID-19 vaccine. Assay: immunoSEQ multiplex PCR; the TCRdb copy retains only in-frame clones and omits some. The sample lists some 180,000 clones; 85% to 90% were seen once. This material consisted of peripheral blood, taken on day 0 of AZD1222 vaccination. Receptors originate from an adult in good health.

The chain links TRBV19 to TRBJ1-2; D gene unclear. Germline V lookup: CDR1 LNHDA, CDR2 SQIVND (reference sequence). Deletions cut 1 base from V and 4 bases from J, with 13 bases between. The CDR3 runs to 15 residues. The CDR3 region has the DNA TGTGCCAGTAGTATAGGCCCCTTCGAGGGCTATGGCTACACCTTC. It encodes CASSIGPFEGYGYTF.

This clone occurred a few times. V is TRBV9 and J is TRBJ2-7; D is possibly TRBD1 or TRBD2 (5 bases each). This CDR3 comprises 15 residues. Trimming took off 0 bases at V and 5 bases at J, with 15 bases between the two ends. Germline V gene sequence: CDR1 SGDLS, CDR2 YYNGEE. CDR3 coding DNA: TGTGCCAGCAGCGTAGAATGGGACCCGGGGAACGAGCAGTACTTC. Translating it yields CASSVEWDPGNEQYF.

The chain has TRBV10-3 and TRBJ1-2; 8 bases match TRBD1. V gave up 4 bases and J gave up 8 bases; unmatched junction bases: 3. CDR3 size: 12 residues. CDR1 is ENHRY and CDR2 is SYGVKD in the germline V gene. The CDR3 sequence: CAISGTGGGYTF. The DNA of the CDR3 is TGTGCCATCAGTGGTACAGGGGGAGGCTACACCTTC.

The chain is built from TRBV2 and TRBJ2-2; no reliable D call. The germline CDR1 and CDR2 sequences are SNHLY and FYNNEI. With 3 bases removed from V and 2 bases from J, the gap between germline ends came to 4 bases. The CDR3 covers 13 residues. In DNA, the CDR3 is TGTGCCAGCAGTGACCCCAACACCGGGGAGCTGTTTTTT. Encoded protein: CASSDPNTGELFF. Full variable domain (outside the CDR3, taken from reference TRBV2 and TRBJ2-2): EPEVTQTPSHQVTQMGQEVILRCVPISNHLYFYWYRQILGQKVEFLVSFYNNEISEKSEIFDDQFSVERPDGSNFTLKIRSTKLEDSAMYFCASSDPNTGELFFGEGSRLTVL.

The chain has TRBV6-5 and TRBJ2-2; 7 bases are shared with TRBD2. V shed 5 bases and J 10 bases; nucleotides not matched to a gene: 10. The CDR3 has 14 residues. In germline, CDR1 is MNHEY, CDR2 SVGAGI. The CDR3 nucleotides read TGTGCCAGCAGTCACCCTCGGGCGGGGGTGGAGCTGTTTTTT. It codes for CASSHPRAGVELFF.

The chain employs TRBV6-2 or TRBV6-3 and TRBJ1-2; D is perhaps TRBD1 (5 bases). This CDR3 has 15 amino acids. The V and J ends lost 2 bases and 4 bases respectively, with 14 bases between them. The germline V gene has CDR1 MNHEY and CDR2 SVGEGT. Written as DNA, the CDR3 is TGTGCCAGCAGTTACGGGGAGGGGATTGTCTATGGCTACACCTTC. Its translation: CASSYGEGIVYGYTF.

V and J are TRBV7-2 and TRBJ1-3, with a tentative D call TRBD1 (6 bases). Germline assignment: CDR1 SGHTA and CDR2 FQGNSA. The CDR3 length is 12 residues. V lost 5 bases and J 10 bases, leaving 12 bases between the germline ends. The CDR3 bases are TGTGCCAGCAGCATAGGACAGCGGACCATATATTTT. This translates into CASSIGQRTIYF.

The chain's CDR3 is CASSEHGLSNSPLHF. Here the CDR3 DNA reads TGTGCCAGCAGTGAACACGGTTTAAGTAATTCACCCCTCCACTTT. The V gene is TRBV6-1, the J gene TRBJ1-6; D not resolved. Germline lookup yields CDR1 MNHNS and CDR2 SASEGT. The CDR3 loop spans 15 amino acids. Trimming removed 2 bases at V and 6 bases at J, with 11 bases between.

V and J are TRBV25-1 and TRBJ1-2; 8 bases fit TRBD1. This CDR3 comprises 13 residues. Germline CDR1 MGHDK, CDR2 SYGVNS. V was clipped by 7 bases and J by 4 bases; unmatched bases: 5. The CDR3 is CASMGQETYGYTF. As DNA, the CDR3 is TGTGCCAGCATGGGACAGGAAACCTATGGCTACACCTTC.

This chain uses TRBV6-5 with TRBJ1-6; possible D gene TRBD1, 6 bases. Germline lookup yields CDR1 MNHEY and CDR2 SVGAGI. The CDR3 extends over 15 amino acids. The germline V and J ends were trimmed by 6 bases and 6 bases, with 15 bases remaining between them. CDR3 sequence: CASRRDRNTNSPLHF. As DNA, the CDR3 is TGTGCCAGCAGACGCGACAGGAACACTAATTCACCCCTCCACTTT.

V usage is TRBV10-2 and J usage is TRBJ1-2; D gene ambiguous. Germline V CDR1 and CDR2: WSHSY, SAAADI. Trimming removed 0 bases from V and 0 bases from J, with 14 bases in between. CDR3 length: 17 amino acids. CDR3 region: CASSESSSLRANYGYTF. The CDR3, as DNA: TGCGCCAGCAGTGAGTCGTCGTCCCTCCGAGCTAACTATGGCTACACCTTC.

The chain links TRBV7-9 to TRBJ1-6, with D tentatively TRBD1 (5 bases). The germline V and J ends were trimmed by 1 base and 10 bases, with 17 bases remaining between them. Germline V gene sequence: CDR1 SEHNR, CDR2 FQNEAQ (reference sequence). The CDR3 totals 16 residues. The DNA for the CDR3 is TGTGCCAGCAGCTTAGACGGTCCTGCTTGGGGCTCACCCCTCCACTTT. Protein sequence: CASSLDGPAWGSPLHF.

CDR3 loop: CASTQRGGDEQFF. CDR3 bases: TGTGCCAGCACCCAGCGGGGGGGCGATGAGCAGTTCTTC. The V gene is TRBV2, the J gene TRBJ2-1; 10 bases line up with TRBD2. Germline CDR1 SNHLY, CDR2 FYNNEI. Trimming at V came to 7 bases and at J to 8 bases, leaving 5 bases not matched to a gene. The CDR3 has 13 amino acids.

The rearrangement uses TRBV7-2 and TRBJ2-7; 7 positions agree with TRBD2. The CDR3 extends over 13 amino acids. From germline, CDR1 is SGHTA and CDR2 FQGNSA. V dropped 5 bases and J dropped 6; count of bases not matched to a gene: 7. The CDR3 region is CASSPRLATEQYF. CDR3 bases: TGTGCCAGCAGCCCCCGACTAGCTACCGAGCAGTACTTC.